This TCR beta chain was observed in a study of T-cell reconstitution after alpha-beta-depleted transplantation in children. This clonotype was picked up many times. What it binds is unknown. The junction had 4 bases not matched to a gene; V was cut back by 7 bases and J by 6 bases. There are 13 residues in the CDR3. Germline values: CDR1 MNHEY, CDR2 SMNVEV (reference sequence). Molecular barcoding with unique molecular identifiers was used for the TCRbeta library. MiXCR was run by TCRdb on the PCR reads, yielding one entry per CDR3 protein. The data hold 700,000 or so distinct CDR3 sequences, with around 12% observed a single time. Study outcomes and limitations: One year post-transplant, T-cell counts and diversity were largely derived from T cells produced anew. Reportedly, alpha-beta T cells present about two months post-transplant originated from several hundred expanded clones of graft origin.

The source was PBMCs, collected before TCRalphabeta/CD19-depleted stem cell transplant. The clonotype comes from a girl aged 2-10 years with congenital amegakaryocytic thrombocytopenia, due to receive a stem cell transplant. V and J are TRBV27 and TRBJ2-1; TRBD1 matches at 9 bases. The CDR3 is CASTTTGGNEQFF. CDR3 sequence (DNA): TGTGCCAGCACCACGACAGGGGGCAATGAGCAGTTCTTC.